This T cell receptor beta chain was found in a study of T cell changes during pregnancy in multiple sclerosis. Method: immunoSEQ multiplex PCR; TCRdb's copy keeps in-frame clones and lacks some. Of tens of thousands of clones in the sample, about 90% were seen once. The clonotype originates from a female donor with multiple sclerosis, enrolled in a pregnancy study. The sequencing used CD4+ T cells from peripheral blood mononuclear cells, collected before pregnancy.

CDR3 amino acids: CASSSFGGGGTEAFF. In nucleotides, the CDR3 is TGCGCCAGCAGCTCCTTTGGAGGGGGCGGAACTGAAGCTTTCTTT. The V and J genes are TRBV5-1 and TRBJ1-1; TRBD1 aligns across 7 bases. V lost 3 bases to trimming and J lost 5 bases; unmatched junction nucleotides: 10. CDR3 length: 15 residues. CDR1 and CDR2 from the germline V gene are SGHRS and YFSETQ. Full variable domain (rest looked up from reference TRBV5-1 and TRBJ1-1): KAGVTQTPRYLIKTRGQQVTLSCSPISGHRSVSWYQQTPGQGLQFLFEYFSETQRNKGNFPGRFSGRQFSNSRSEMNVSTLELGDSALYLCASSSFGGGGTEAFFGQGTRLTVV.